The rows below give T cell receptor beta chains drawn from one sample of a study of T-cell memory formation after mild COVID-19. TCRdb reanalysed the 5' RACE reads using MiXCR and keeps one entry per CDR3 protein. The data contain around 470,000 distinct CDR3 sequences, around 19% of them singletons. Sequenced sample: PBMCs or a T cell subset sorted from them (not recorded which). These receptors came from an adult woman who had mild COVID-19 (a few samples of this study predate the infection). Cell type and time point are not known. Each CDR3 is given with its conserved first and last residue. Each record gives: D gene, clone size, J gene, V gene, CDR3 DNA, CDR3 protein. D genes are given only for firm matches. Size is stated for part of the rows, as once, few or many counts, or as a class when the clone is expanded.

TRBD1 | medium-sized | TRBJ2-2 | TRBV3-1 | TGTGCCAGCAGCCCCCGGACAGGGGACACCGGGGAGCTGTTTTTT | CASSPRTGDTGELFF
. | . | TRBJ2-3 | TRBV7-2 | TGTGCCAGCAGCTTAGGGTACAGGGACACAGATACGCAGTATTTT | CASSLGYRDTDTQYF
TRBD2 | . | TRBJ2-3 | TRBV3-1 | TGTGCCAGCAGCCAAGGAGGTAGCGGGACATCTGTTACGCAGTATTTT | CASSQGGSGTSVTQYF
TRBD1 | . | TRBJ1-5 | TRBV12-3/TRBV12-4 | TGTGCCAGCAGTCACTGGGACAGTAGGGTGGTTCAGCCCCAGCATTTT | CASSHWDSRVVQPQHF
TRBD1 | . | TRBJ2-7 | TRBV25-1 | TGTGCCAGCAGGGACAGGAAAACCTACGAGCAGTACTTC | CASRDRKTYEQYF
. | . | TRBJ2-2 | TRBV7-6 | TGTGCCAGCAGCGCGTCCCCAAGGGGTTACACCGGGGAGCTGTTTTTT | CASSASPRGYTGELFF
TRBD1 | few | TRBJ2-7 | TRBV18 | TGTGCCAGCTCACCCCTAACCGGGACAGGGAACGACGAGCAGTACTTC | CASSPLTGTGNDEQYF
TRBD2 | . | TRBJ2-7 | TRBV12-3/TRBV12-4 | TGTGCCAGCGGAGTAGCGGGAGCTCTCTACGAGCAGTACTTC | CASGVAGALYEQYF
TRBD1 | few | TRBJ2-7 | TRBV25-1 | TGTGCCAGCAGCGAAACAGGGGGCACCTACGAGCAGTACTTC | CASSETGGTYEQYF
. | . | TRBJ2-5 | TRBV20-1 | TGCAGTGCTAGATCACGACAGGCGGGGACCCAGTACTTC | CSARSRQAGTQYF
. | few | TRBJ2-3 | TRBV7-9 | TGTGCCAGCAGCTCCCAGGTCGCCCGCACAGATACGCAGTATTTT | CASSSQVARTDTQYF
. | few | TRBJ1-4 | TRBV6-5 | TGTGCCAGCAGAACCTCCAGGGCCCCTAATGAAAAACTGTTTTTT | CASRTSRAPNEKLFF
. | few | TRBJ1-3 | TRBV5-1 | TGCGCCAGCAGCTTGGAAGAAATCTCTGGAAACACCATATATTTT | CASSLEEISGNTIYF
TRBD1 | . | TRBJ1-3 | TRBV29-1 | TGCAGCGTTCGAACAGGGGCAAATGGAAACACCATATATTTT | CSVRTGANGNTIYF
TRBD1 | . | TRBJ1-2 | TRBV7-2 | TGTGCCAGCAGCTACGGGACAGGGATCTATGGCTACACCTTC | CASSYGTGIYGYTF
TRBD1 | . | TRBJ1-2 | TRBV3-1 | TGTGCCAGCAGCCAAGAGGCTAGCGGGACAGGGTACGGCTACACCTTC | CASSQEASGTGYGYTF
. | . | TRBJ1-1 | TRBV12-3/TRBV12-4 | TGTGCCAGCAGCACCTATGGGGAGGCTTTCTTT | CASSTYGEAFF
. | . | TRBJ2-1 | TRBV7-8 | TGTGCCAGCAGCCCCCTGTTGAATGAGCAGTTCTTC | CASSPLLNEQFF
TRBD1 | . | TRBJ1-2 | TRBV3-1 | TGTGCCAGCAGCCAAGTGGGACAGAGCGCCTATGGCTACACCTTC | CASSQVGQSAYGYTF
. | once | TRBJ2-1 | TRBV7-9 | TGTGCCAGCAGCCCCCTGGGACGGGACAATGAGCAGTTCTTC | CASSPLGRDNEQFF
. | few | TRBJ2-2 | TRBV6-5 | TGTGCCAGCATCCATTCCGGGGAGCTGTTTTTT | CASIHSGELFF
TRBD1 | . | TRBJ1-4 | TRBV7-2 | TGTGCCAGCAGCTCTCATGGACAGGGCGCAACTAATGAAAAACTGTTTTTT | CASSSHGQGATNEKLFF
TRBD2 | few | TRBJ2-2 | TRBV9 | TGTGCCAGCAGCCGCCGGGTCGGGACTACGAACACCGGGGAGCTGTTTTTT | CASSRRVGTTNTGELFF
. | . | TRBJ1-2 | TRBV18 | TGTGCCAGCTCACCACCCACTGGTACCTATGGCTACACCTTC | CASSPPTGTYGYTF
. | many | TRBJ2-7 | TRBV28 | TGTGCCAGCAGTTCCGACACCTCCTACGAGCAGTACTTC | CASSSDTSYEQYF
TRBD1 | . | TRBJ2-3 | TRBV5-1 | TGCGCCAGCAGCCCGCCGACAGGGGGCGGCACAGATACGCAGTATTTT | CASSPPTGGGTDTQYF
. | . | TRBJ1-4 | TRBV5-5 | TGTGCCAGCAGCTTGGAGCAGGGAGAAAAACTGTTTTTT | CASSLEQGEKLFF
. | few | TRBJ2-1 | TRBV3-2 | TGTGCCAGCAGCCAGGGGGCTAGCGGGAAGCCCAGCTCCTACAATGAGCAGTTCTTC | CASSQGASGKPSSYNEQFF
. | . | TRBJ2-7 | TRBV24-1 | TGTGCCACCAGTGATTTGCCCTCAGGGGTGCCGTACTTC | CATSDLPSGVPYF
. | few | TRBJ2-5 | TRBV4-3 | TGCGCCAGCAGCCAAGATTCAGCGGAGACCCAGTACTTC | CASSQDSAETQYF
TRBD1 | few | TRBJ1-2 | TRBV29-1 | TGCAGCGTTTTATCGACAGGGCGAGGTAGTGGCTACACCTTC | CSVLSTGRGSGYTF
TRBD1 | . | TRBJ2-3 | TRBV20-1 | TGCAGTGCTAGAGATCAGGGGGCCCCCCAAGATACGCAGTATTTT | CSARDQGAPQDTQYF
TRBD1 | few | TRBJ2-7 | TRBV12-3/TRBV12-4 | TGTGCCAGCAGTCGAGCGACAGGGGGCAGCGAGCAGTACTTC | CASSRATGGSEQYF
. | . | TRBJ2-2 | TRBV12-3/TRBV12-4 | TGTGCCAGCAGACTGGACAGAGAGAACACCGGGGAGCTGTTTTTT | CASRLDRENTGELFF
TRBD2 | . | TRBJ2-2 | TRBV6-5 | TGTGCCAGCGCGGCGGGACTAGCGAGCGGGGAGCTGTTTTTT | CASAAGLASGELFF
. | . | TRBJ2-1 | TRBV20-1 | TGCAGTGCTAGAGATCTCACAAATGAGCAGTTCTTC | CSARDLTNEQFF
TRBD2 | . | TRBJ2-2 | TRBV4-2 | TGTGCCAGCAGCCAAGCACTAGCGGGAGGGCCGGATACCGGGGAGCTGTTTTTT | CASSQALAGGPDTGELFF
. | few | TRBJ1-5 | TRBV10-3 | TGTGCCATTGCCGACAGCGACAATCAGCCCCAGCATTTT | CAIADSDNQPQHF
. | few | TRBJ2-1 | TRBV20-1 | TGCAGTGCTAGGTGGGCCCTAGCAGGCTACAATGAGCAGTTCTTC | CSARWALAGYNEQFF
. | few | TRBJ1-1 | TRBV29-1 | TGCAGCGTTGAGAGGGACGGCCGTTTCTTT | CSVERDGRFF
. | few | TRBJ2-5 | TRBV24-1 | TGTGCCACCAGTGGACAGGGAGGAGAGGAGACCCAGTACTTC | CATSGQGGEETQYF
. | many | TRBJ2-5 | TRBV7-2 | TGTGCCAGCAGCTTAGCGGGAAGGGGGGAGACCCAGTACTTC | CASSLAGRGETQYF
. | . | TRBJ2-1 | TRBV7-9 | TGTGCCAGCAGCTTACGGGGTTCCGAGTTCAATGAGCAGTTCTTC | CASSLRGSEFNEQFF
. | . | TRBJ2-7 | TRBV7-2 | TGTGCCAGCAGCTTAGTAGCAGGGTACAACGAGCAGTACTTC | CASSLVAGYNEQYF
. | many | TRBJ2-3 | TRBV29-1 | TGCAGCGTTAAAAGGGGAACAGATACGCAGTATTTT | CSVKRGTDTQYF
. | . | TRBJ1-2 | TRBV9 | TGTGCCAGCAGCGTAGAAGTTGGCGCGGTCACCTTC | CASSVEVGAVTF
TRBD1 | . | TRBJ2-5 | TRBV5-1 | TGCGCCAGCAGCTTGAGGGACAGGGGAGAGGAAGAGACCCAGTACTTC | CASSLRDRGEEETQYF